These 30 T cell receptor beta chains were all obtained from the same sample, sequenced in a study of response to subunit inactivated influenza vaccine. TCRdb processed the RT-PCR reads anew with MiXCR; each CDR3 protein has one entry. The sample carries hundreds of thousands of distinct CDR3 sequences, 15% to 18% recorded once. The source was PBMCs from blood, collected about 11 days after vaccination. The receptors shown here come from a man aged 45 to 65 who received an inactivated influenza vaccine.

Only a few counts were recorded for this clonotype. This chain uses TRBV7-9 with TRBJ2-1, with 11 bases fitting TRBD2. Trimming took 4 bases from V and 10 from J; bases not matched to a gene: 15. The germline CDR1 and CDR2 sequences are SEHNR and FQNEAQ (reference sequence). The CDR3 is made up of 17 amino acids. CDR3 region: CASSSLPTSGGGGEQFF. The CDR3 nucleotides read TGTGCCAGCAGCTCCCTCCCAACTAGCGGGGGCGGTGGGGAGCAGTTCTTC.

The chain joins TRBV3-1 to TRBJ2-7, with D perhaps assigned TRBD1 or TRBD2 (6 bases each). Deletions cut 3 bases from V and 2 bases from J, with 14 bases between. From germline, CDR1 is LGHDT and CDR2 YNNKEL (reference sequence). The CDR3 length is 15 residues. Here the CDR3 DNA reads TGTGCCAGCAGCCATTCGGGGGCTCTAACCTACGAGCAGTACTTC. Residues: CASSHSGALTYEQYF.

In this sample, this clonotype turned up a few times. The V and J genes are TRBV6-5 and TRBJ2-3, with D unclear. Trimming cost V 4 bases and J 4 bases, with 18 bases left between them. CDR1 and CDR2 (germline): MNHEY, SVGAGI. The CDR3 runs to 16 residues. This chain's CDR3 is CASSSAASVRPDTQYF. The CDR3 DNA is TGTGCCAGCAGTTCCGCTGCCAGTGTGAGGCCAGATACGCAGTATTTT.

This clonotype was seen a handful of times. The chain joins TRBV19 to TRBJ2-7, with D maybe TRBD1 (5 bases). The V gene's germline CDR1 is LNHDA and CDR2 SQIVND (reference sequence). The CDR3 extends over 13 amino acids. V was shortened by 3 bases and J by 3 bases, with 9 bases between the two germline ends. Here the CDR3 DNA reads TGTGCCAGTAGTATCTCGACAGACTACGAGCAGTACTTC. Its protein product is CASSISTDYEQYF.

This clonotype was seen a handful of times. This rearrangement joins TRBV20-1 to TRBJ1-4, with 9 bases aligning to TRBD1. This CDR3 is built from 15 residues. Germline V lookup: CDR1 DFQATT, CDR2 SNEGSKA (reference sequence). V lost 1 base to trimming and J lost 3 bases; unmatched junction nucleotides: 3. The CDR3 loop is CSARGQGGSNEKLFF. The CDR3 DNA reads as TGCAGTGCTAGAGGACAGGGGGGCTCTAATGAAAAACTGTTTTTT.

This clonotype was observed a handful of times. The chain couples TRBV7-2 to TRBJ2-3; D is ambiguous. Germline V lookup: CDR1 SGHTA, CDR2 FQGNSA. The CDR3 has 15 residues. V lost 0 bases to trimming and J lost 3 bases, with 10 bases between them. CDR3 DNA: TGTGCCAGCAGCTTAGCGGGAACGACTACAGATACGCAGTATTTT. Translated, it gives CASSLAGTTTDTQYF.

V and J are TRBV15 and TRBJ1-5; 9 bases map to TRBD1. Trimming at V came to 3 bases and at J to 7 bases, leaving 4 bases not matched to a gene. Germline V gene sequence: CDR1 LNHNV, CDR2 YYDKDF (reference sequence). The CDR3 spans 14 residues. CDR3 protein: CATSRDRGGQPQHF. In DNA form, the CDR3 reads TGTGCCACCAGCAGGGACAGGGGTGGCCAGCCCCAGCATTTT.

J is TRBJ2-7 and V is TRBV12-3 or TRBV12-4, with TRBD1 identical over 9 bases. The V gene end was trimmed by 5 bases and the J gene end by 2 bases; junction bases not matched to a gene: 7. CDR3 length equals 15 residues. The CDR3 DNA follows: TGTGCCAGCAGTCCAGGACAGGGGCGACCCTACGAGCAGTACTTC. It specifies CASSPGQGRPYEQYF.

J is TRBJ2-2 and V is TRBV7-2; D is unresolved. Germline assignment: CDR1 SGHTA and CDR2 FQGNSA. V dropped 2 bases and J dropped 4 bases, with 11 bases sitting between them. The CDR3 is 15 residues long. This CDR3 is CASSLWAQRTGELFF. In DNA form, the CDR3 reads TGTGCCAGCAGCTTATGGGCACAACGCACCGGGGAGCTGTTTTTT.

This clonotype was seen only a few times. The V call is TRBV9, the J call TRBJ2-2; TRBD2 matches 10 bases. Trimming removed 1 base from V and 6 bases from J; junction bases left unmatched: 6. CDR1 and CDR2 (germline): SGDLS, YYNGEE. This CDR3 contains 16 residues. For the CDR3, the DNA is TGTGCCAGCAGCGTACAAAGCGGGGGGGTATCCGGGGAGCTGTTTTTT. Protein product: CASSVQSGGVSGELFF.

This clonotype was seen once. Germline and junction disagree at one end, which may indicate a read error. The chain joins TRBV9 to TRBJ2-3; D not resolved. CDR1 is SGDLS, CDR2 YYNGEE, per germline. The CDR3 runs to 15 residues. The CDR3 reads CASSVEGTITDMQYF. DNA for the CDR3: TGTGCCAGCAGCGTAGAGGGAACTATCACAGATATGCAGTATTTT.

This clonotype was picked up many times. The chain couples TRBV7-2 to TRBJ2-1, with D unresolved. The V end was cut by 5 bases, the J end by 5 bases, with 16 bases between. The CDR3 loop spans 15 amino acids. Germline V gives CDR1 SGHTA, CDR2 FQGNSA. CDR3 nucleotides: TGTGCCAGCAGCCCATATGAGGTACTCAACAATGAGCAGTTCTTC. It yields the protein CASSPYEVLNNEQFF.

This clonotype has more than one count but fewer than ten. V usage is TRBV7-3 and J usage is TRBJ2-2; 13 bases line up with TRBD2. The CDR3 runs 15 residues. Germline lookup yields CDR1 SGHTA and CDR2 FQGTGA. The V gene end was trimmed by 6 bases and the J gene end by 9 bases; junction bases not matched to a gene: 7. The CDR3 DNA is TGTGCCAGCAGACTAGCGGGAGGGCCTACCTGGGAGCTGTTTTTT. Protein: CASRLAGGPTWELFF.

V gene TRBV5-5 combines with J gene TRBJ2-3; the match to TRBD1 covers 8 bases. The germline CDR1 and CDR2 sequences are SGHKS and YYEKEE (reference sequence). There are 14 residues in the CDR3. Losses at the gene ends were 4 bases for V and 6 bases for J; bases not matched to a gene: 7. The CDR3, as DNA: TGTGCCAGCAGCCCAGGACAGGGTTTGGATACGCAGTATTTT. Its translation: CASSPGQGLDTQYF.

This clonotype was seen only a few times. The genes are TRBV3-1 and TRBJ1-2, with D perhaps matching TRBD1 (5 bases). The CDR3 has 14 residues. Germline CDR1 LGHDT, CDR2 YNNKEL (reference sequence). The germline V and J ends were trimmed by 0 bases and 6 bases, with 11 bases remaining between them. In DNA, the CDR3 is TGTGCCAGCAGCCAAGACAGGGACGGGAATGGCTACACCTTC. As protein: CASSQDRDGNGYTF.

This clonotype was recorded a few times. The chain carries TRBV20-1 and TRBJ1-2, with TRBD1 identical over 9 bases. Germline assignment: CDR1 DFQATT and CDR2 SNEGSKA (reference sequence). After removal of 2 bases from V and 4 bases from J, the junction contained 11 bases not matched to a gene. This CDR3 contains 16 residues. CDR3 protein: CSARNLDRGNLYGYTF. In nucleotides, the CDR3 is TGCAGTGCTAGAAATCTGGACAGGGGAAACCTCTATGGCTACACCTTC.

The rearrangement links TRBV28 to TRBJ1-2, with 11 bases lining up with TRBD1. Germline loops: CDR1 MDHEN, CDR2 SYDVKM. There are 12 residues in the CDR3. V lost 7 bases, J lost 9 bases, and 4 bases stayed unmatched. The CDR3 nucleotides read TGTGCCAGCACTGGACAGGGGGCTCGCTACACCTTC. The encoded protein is CASTGQGARYTF.

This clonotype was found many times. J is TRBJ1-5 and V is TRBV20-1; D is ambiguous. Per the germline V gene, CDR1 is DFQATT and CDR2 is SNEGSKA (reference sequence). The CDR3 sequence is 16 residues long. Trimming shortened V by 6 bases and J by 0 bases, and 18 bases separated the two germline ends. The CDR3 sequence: CSATRPFSDSNQPQHF. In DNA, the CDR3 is TGCAGTGCCACACGACCCTTTTCGGATAGCAATCAGCCCCAGCATTTT.

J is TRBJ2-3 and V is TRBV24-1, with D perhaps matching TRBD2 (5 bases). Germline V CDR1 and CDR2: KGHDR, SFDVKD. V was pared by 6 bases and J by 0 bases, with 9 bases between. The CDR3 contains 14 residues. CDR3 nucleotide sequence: TGTGCCACCAGTACGGAGCGGAGCACAGATACGCAGTATTTT. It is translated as CATSTERSTDTQYF.

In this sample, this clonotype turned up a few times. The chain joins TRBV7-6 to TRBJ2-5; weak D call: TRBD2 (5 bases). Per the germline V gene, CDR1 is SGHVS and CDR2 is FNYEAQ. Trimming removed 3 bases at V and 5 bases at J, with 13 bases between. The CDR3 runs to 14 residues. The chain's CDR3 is CASSLGPGLETQYF. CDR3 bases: TGTGCCAGCAGCTTGGGCCCGGGATTGGAGACCCAGTACTTC.

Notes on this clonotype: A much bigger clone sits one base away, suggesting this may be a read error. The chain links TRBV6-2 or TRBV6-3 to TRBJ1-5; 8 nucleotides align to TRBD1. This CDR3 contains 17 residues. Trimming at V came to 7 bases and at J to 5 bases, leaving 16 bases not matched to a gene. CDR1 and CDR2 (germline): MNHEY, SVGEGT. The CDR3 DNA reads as TGTGCCAGCACTACAAGGAGGGGACAGGTGAGAGATCAGCCCCAGCATTTT. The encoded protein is CASTTRRGQVRDQPQHF.

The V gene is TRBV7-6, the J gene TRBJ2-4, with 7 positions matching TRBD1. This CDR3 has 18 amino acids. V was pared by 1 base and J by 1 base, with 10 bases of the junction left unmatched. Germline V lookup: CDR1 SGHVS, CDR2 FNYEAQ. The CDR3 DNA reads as TGTGCCAGCAGCTTAGGTATAGGGGGCGCTCAGGCCAAAAACATTCAGTACTTC. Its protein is CASSLGIGGAQAKNIQYF.

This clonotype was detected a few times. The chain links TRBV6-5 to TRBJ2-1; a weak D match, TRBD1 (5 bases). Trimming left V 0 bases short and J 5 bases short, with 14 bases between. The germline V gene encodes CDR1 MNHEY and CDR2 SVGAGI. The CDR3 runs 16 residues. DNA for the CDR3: TGTGCCAGCAGTTACTCGACTGCAGGGTTTCACAATGAGCAGTTCTTC. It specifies CASSYSTAGFHNEQFF.

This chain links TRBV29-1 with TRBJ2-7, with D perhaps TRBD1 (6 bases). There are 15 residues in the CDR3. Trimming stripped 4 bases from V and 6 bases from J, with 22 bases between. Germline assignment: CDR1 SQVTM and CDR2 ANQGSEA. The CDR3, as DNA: TGCAGCGTTGCCTTTTCGGGACACAGAGATGCCGAGCAGTACTTC. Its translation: CSVAFSGHRDAEQYF.

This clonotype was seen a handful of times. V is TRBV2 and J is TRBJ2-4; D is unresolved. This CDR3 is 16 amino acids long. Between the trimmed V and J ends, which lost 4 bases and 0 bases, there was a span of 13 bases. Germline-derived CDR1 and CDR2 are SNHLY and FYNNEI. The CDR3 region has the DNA TGTGCCAGCAGTGGAGGCTTAGAAGTAGCCAAAAACATTCAGTACTTC. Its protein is CASSGGLEVAKNIQYF. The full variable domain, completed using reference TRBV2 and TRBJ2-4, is EPEVTQTPSHQVTQMGQEVILRCVPISNHLYFYWYRQILGQKVEFLVSFYNNEISEKSEIFDDQFSVERPDGSNFTLKIRSTKLEDSAMYFCASSGGLEVAKNIQYFGAGTRLSVL.

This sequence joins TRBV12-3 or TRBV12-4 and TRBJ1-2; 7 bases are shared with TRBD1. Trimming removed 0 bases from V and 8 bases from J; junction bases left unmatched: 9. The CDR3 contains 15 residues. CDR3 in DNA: TGTGCCAGCAGTTTAGCACCGGGACAGCCTAACGGCTACACCTTC. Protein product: CASSLAPGQPNGYTF.

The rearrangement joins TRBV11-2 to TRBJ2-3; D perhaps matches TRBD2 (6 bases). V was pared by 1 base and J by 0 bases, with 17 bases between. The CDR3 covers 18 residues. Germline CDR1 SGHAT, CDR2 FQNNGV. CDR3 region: CASSLVAAADSSTDTQYF. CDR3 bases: TGTGCCAGCAGCTTAGTAGCGGCCGCAGACTCTAGCACAGATACGCAGTATTTT. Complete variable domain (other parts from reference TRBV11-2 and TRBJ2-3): EAGVAQSPRYKIIEKRQSVAFWCNPISGHATLYWYQQILGQGPKLLIQFQNNGVVDDSQLPKDRFSAERLKGVDSTLKIQPAKLEDSAVYLCASSLVAAADSSTDTQYFGPGTRLTVL.

CDR3 coding DNA: TGTGCCAGCAGGGGACAGGGTAGGGTCACGAAAATAAGTGAGCAGTTCTTC. This gives the protein CASRGQGRVTKISEQFF. The J gene is TRBJ2-1, the V gene TRBV2, with 9 bases identical to TRBD1. Looked up from germline, CDR1 is SNHLY and CDR2 is FYNNEI. The length of the CDR3 is 17 residues. J lost 9 bases, V lost 6 bases, and 18 bases had no gene match.

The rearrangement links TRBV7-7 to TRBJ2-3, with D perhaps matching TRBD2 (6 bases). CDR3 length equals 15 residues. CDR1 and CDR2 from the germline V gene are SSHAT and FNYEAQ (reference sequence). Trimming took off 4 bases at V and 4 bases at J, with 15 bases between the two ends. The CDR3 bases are TGTGCCAGCAGCTCAGGACGGGGGACGTCAGATACGCAGTATTTT. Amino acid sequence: CASSSGRGTSDTQYF.

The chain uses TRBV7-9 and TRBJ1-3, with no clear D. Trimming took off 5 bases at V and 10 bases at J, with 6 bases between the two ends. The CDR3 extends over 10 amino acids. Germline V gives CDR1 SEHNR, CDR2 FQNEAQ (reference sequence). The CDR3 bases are TGTGCCAGCAGCGATGAGACCATATATTTT. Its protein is CASSDETIYF.